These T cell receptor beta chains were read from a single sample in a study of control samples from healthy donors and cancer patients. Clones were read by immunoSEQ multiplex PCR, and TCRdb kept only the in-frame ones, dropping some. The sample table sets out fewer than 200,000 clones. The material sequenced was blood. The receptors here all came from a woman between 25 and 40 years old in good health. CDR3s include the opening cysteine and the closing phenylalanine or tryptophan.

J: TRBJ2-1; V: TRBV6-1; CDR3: CASSEDDGGIGEQFF
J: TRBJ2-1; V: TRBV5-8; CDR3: CASSFRVNYNEQFF
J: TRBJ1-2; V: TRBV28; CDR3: CASRTPTDSYGYTF
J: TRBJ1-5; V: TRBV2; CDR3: CASNGDASNQPQHF
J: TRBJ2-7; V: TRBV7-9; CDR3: CASSHTGGAYEQYF
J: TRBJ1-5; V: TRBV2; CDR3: CASSEDGYSNQPQHF
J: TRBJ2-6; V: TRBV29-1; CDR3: CSVGPTSGPSGANVLTF
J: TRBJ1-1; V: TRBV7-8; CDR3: CASSSSPWGDWDTEAFF
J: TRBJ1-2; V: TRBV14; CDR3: CASSQDISGYTF
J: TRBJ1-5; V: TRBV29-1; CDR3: CSVKTGGEYQPQHF
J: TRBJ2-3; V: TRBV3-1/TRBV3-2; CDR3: CASSRVPGGGPFDTQYF
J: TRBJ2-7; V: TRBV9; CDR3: CASSVESGGTYEQYF
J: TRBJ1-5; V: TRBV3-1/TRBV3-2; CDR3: CASSQSPGPLQPQHF
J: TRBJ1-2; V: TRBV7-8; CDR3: CASSLDRGSYGYTF
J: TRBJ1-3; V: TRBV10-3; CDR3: CAIRDSSGNTIYF
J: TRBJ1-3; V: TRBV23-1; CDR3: CASNTAVGNTIYF
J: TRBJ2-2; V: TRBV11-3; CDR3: CASSLGGGNTGELFF
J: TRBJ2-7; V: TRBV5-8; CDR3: CASSRNTGGEQYF
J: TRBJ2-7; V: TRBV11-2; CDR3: CASHRAGEQYF
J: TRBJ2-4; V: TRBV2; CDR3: CASSERGSIQYF
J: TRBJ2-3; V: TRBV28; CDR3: CASSTSGITDTQYF
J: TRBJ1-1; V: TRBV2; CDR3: CATSKGVEAFF
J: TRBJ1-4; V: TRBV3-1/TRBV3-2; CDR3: CASSQGGANEKLFF
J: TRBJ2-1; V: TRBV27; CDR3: CASSINRGTSEQFF
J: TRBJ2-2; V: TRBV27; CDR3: CASSGRARSGELFF
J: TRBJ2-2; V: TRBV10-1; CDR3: CASRRTGKVNAGELFF
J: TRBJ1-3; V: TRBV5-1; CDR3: CASSLAGRRSGNTIYF
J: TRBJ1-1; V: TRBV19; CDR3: CASSSRGGNVAEAFF
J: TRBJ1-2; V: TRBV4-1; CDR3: CASSQGTGSRNYGYTF
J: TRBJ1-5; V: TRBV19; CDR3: CASDGGNQPQHF
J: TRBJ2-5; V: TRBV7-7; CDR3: CASSLEASGGETQYF
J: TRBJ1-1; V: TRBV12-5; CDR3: CASGLVEGRTEAFF
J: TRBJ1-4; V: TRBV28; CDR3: CASGGQANEKLFF
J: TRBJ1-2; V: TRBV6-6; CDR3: CASSYEALRSYGYTF
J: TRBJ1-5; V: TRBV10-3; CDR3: CAISASTSNQPQHF
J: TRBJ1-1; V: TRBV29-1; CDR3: CSASFLPTEAFF
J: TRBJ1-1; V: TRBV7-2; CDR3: CASSPFPNTEAFF
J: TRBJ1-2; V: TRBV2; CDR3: CARGTGGPPNYGYTF
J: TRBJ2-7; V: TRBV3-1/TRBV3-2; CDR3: CASSQGPAGGPREQYF
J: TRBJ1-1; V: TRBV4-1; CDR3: CATAGPTTEAFF
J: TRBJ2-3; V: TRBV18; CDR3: CASSPRTGVTDTQYF
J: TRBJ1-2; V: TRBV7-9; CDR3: CASSLAAAEGYTF
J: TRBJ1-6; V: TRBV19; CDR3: CASRTGEHNSPLHF
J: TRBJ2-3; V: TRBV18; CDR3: CASSQGGADTQYF